This passage covers 26 T cell receptor beta chains from one sample sequenced in a study of T cell changes during pregnancy in multiple sclerosis. Generated by immunoSEQ multiplex PCR, the TCRdb table keeps only in-frame clones and is missing some. In the table there are 40,000 to 45,000 clones, 85% to 95% of which are singletons. Sequences were derived from CD8+ T cells from peripheral blood mononuclear cells, sampled in the third trimester of pregnancy. The source is a female donor with multiple sclerosis, enrolled in a pregnancy study.

This clone was seen only a few times. The chain uses TRBV6-4 and TRBJ2-1; 8 positions agree with TRBD2. J lost 10 bases, V lost 4 bases, and 12 bases had no gene match. The CDR3 runs 15 residues. CDR1 is MRHNA, CDR2 SNTAGT, per germline. CDR3 sequence: CASSAAESGSAEQFF. DNA for the CDR3: TGTGCCAGCAGTGCCGCCGAGAGCGGGAGCGCGGAGCAGTTCTTC.

The chain recombines TRBV15 with TRBJ1-4; D perhaps matches TRBD1 (6 bases). The germline V and J ends were trimmed by 0 bases and 6 bases, with 14 bases remaining between them. CDR3 length equals 16 residues. From germline, CDR1 is LNHNV and CDR2 YYDKDF (reference sequence). As DNA, the CDR3 is TGTGCCACCAGCAGAGATCGGGCAGGGGTGGATGAAAAACTGTTTTTT. Amino acid sequence: CATSRDRAGVDEKLFF.

This clone was seen only once. This chain connects TRBV11-2 to TRBJ2-1; 10 bases map to TRBD2. The CDR3 has 15 amino acids. Germline V gene lookup returns CDR1 SGHAT and CDR2 FQNNGV. V lost 4 bases and J lost 2; bases outside the gene matches: 2. The CDR3 is CASSSSGGAYNEQFF. Here the CDR3 DNA reads TGTGCCAGCAGCTCCAGCGGGGGGGCCTACAATGAGCAGTTCTTC.

The J gene is TRBJ2-1, the V gene TRBV28; 9 bases are a match to TRBD2. The CDR3 sequence is 17 residues long. The germline V gene has CDR1 MDHEN and CDR2 SYDVKM. J was trimmed by 9 bases and V by 4 bases; bases with no gene match: 16. CDR3 bases: TGTGCCAGCAGTTCCAAGCGGGGGGAATACCACCTTTTTGAGCAGTTCTTC. Translation gives CASSSKRGEYHLFEQFF.

V is TRBV19 and J is TRBJ2-7; TRBD1 matches 9 bases. This CDR3 contains 16 residues. Germline CDR1 is LNHDA and CDR2 is SQIVND (reference sequence). The J segment lost 5 bases and the V segment lost 3 bases, leaving 11 bases of the junction unmatched. The CDR3 region is CASSIGTGTGSDEQYF. The CDR3, as DNA: TGTGCCAGTAGTATCGGGACCGGGACAGGGTCGGACGAGCAGTACTTC.

V gene TRBV6-4 combines with J gene TRBJ2-3; D possibly corresponds to TRBD2 (5 bases). Germline V gives CDR1 MRHNA, CDR2 SNTAGT. The V end lost 3 bases, the J end lost 0 bases, and 10 bases lay between the germline ends. CDR3 size: 15 residues. The CDR3 sequence is CASSEGRTSTDTQYF. The CDR3 DNA follows: TGTGCCAGCAGTGAAGGTCGGACTAGCACAGATACGCAGTATTTT.

This clone was recorded only once. DNA of the CDR3: TGCAGCGTTGAAGATGTGGGACAGGTACACTATGGCTACACCTTC. Residues: CSVEDVGQVHYGYTF. This chain links TRBV29-1 with TRBJ1-2; 8 bases map to TRBD1. CDR1 is SQVTM, CDR2 ANQGSEA, per germline. CDR3 size: 15 residues. The junction had 6 bases not matched to a gene; V was cut back by 0 bases and J by 3 bases.

The chain couples TRBV10-3 to TRBJ2-7; tentative D call: TRBD2 (5 bases). The CDR3 is 13 residues long. Germline CDR1 is ENHRY and CDR2 is SYGVKD. Trimming took off 6 bases at V and 0 bases at J, with 9 bases between the two ends. This chain's CDR3 is CAIREGSSYEQYF. CDR3 in DNA: TGTGCCATCAGGGAAGGGAGCTCCTACGAGCAGTACTTC.

This clone was observed a single time. V gene TRBV19 combines with J gene TRBJ1-2; 9 nucleotides agree with TRBD1. The ends lost 8 bases at V and 8 bases at J; junction bases unmatched: 6. The length of the CDR3 is 12 residues. The V gene's germline CDR1 is LNHDA and CDR2 SQIVND (reference sequence). CDR3 bases: TGTGCCAGTGAGGGACAGGGAATCGGCTACACCTTC. Its protein is CASEGQGIGYTF.

The chain recombines TRBV13 with TRBJ1-2, with 9 bases that match TRBD1. Germline V gene sequence: CDR1 PRHDT, CDR2 FYEKMQ (reference sequence). The J segment lost 2 bases and the V segment lost 1 base, leaving 8 bases of the junction unmatched. The CDR3 length is 17 residues. The CDR3 DNA is TGTGCCAGCAGCTTAGTTAGGGACAGGGTGACGAACTATGGCTACACCTTC. Translating it yields CASSLVRDRVTNYGYTF.

This clone was seen just once. This chain connects TRBV19 to TRBJ1-1; TRBD1 matches at 7 bases. CDR3 length: 14 residues. Germline V gene sequence: CDR1 LNHDA, CDR2 SQIVND (reference sequence). The V gene end was trimmed by 6 bases and the J gene end by 0 bases; junction bases not matched to a gene: 4. In DNA, the CDR3 is TGTGCCAGTAGGCCGGGACAGATGAACACTGAAGCTTTCTTT. Encoded protein: CASRPGQMNTEAFF. The variable domain in full, with the rest retrieved from reference TRBV19 and TRBJ1-1, is DGGITQSPKYLFRKEGQNVTLSCEQNLNHDAMYWYRQDPGQGLRLIYYSQIVNDFQKGDIAEGYSVSREKKESFPLTVTSAQKNPTAFYLCASRPGQMNTEAFFGQGTRLTVV.

The chain couples TRBV10-3 to TRBJ2-2, with D maybe TRBD1 (5 bases). The CDR3 spans 12 residues. The V and J ends lost 3 bases and 6 bases respectively, with 5 bases between them. From germline, CDR1 is ENHRY and CDR2 SYGVKD. The CDR3 spells CAISEGAGELFF. CDR3 DNA sequence: TGTGCCATCAGTGAAGGGGCCGGGGAGCTGTTTTTT.

The gene calls are TRBV7-9 and TRBJ2-1, with a tentative D call TRBD2 (7 bases). Trimming removed 3 bases from V and 3 bases from J, with 12 bases in between. This CDR3 is built from 15 residues. Germline-derived CDR1 and CDR2 are SEHNR and FQNEAQ (reference sequence). Here the CDR3 reads CASSLGGGSYNEQFF. Here the CDR3 DNA reads TGTGCCAGCAGCTTGGGGGGGGGCAGCTACAATGAGCAGTTCTTC.

The chain links TRBV4-3 to TRBJ2-7, with D tentatively TRBD2 (6 bases). CDR1 and CDR2 (germline): LGHNA, YSLEER. Trimming left V 1 base short and J 2 bases short, with 9 bases between. The CDR3 contains 14 residues. In nucleotides, the CDR3 is TGCGCCAGCAGCCAAGCGGAGGGGCCCTACGAGCAGTACTTC. Translating gives CASSQAEGPYEQYF.

The chain combines TRBV27 with TRBJ2-7; D remains ambiguous. This CDR3 region has 13 residues. The V gene's germline CDR1 is MNHEY and CDR2 SMNVEV (reference sequence). V lost 8 bases to trimming and J lost 3 bases, with 14 bases between them. CDR3 residues: CASARGGFYEQYF. The CDR3 DNA reads TGTGCCAGCGCCCGAGGCGGCTTCTACGAGCAGTACTTC.

The chain combines TRBV5-6 with TRBJ2-2, with 11 bases aligning to TRBD2. Germline V lookup: CDR1 SGHDT, CDR2 YYEEEE. There are 16 residues in the CDR3. J lost 7 bases, V lost 3 bases, and 8 bases had no gene match. The CDR3 region is CASSSRLAGLIGELFF. CDR3 nucleotides: TGTGCCAGCAGCTCAAGACTAGCGGGGTTGATCGGGGAGCTGTTTTTT.

The rearrangement links TRBV18 to TRBJ1-1; possible D gene TRBD1, 6 bases. The CDR3 sequence is 14 residues long. Germline CDR1 reads KGHSH; CDR2 reads LQKENI. V was clipped by 4 bases and J by 3 bases, with 12 bases between them. CDR3 coding DNA: TGTGCCAGCTCACTAGCAGGGGTTGACACTGAAGCTTTCTTT. This sequence encodes CASSLAGVDTEAFF.

V usage is TRBV28 and J usage is TRBJ2-1; 9 nucleotides align to TRBD1. Germline loops: CDR1 MDHEN, CDR2 SYDVKM. This CDR3 is built from 14 residues. Trimming at V came to 9 bases and at J to 5 bases, leaving 8 bases not matched to a gene. Here the CDR3 reads CASLPGQGNNEQFF. The CDR3 DNA is TGTGCCAGTCTTCCGGGACAGGGTAACAATGAGCAGTTCTTC.

Points on this clone: The same CDR3 is also encoded by other DNA sequences in this sample. This chain uses TRBV5-1 with TRBJ2-7, with D possibly TRBD1 on 5 matching bases. The length of the CDR3 is 13 residues. The germline V gene has CDR1 SGHRS and CDR2 YFSETQ. Trimming took 6 bases from V and 2 from J, leaving 12 bases between them. CDR3 nucleotide sequence: TGCGCCAGCACCCCGACAGAAACCTACGAGCAGTACTTC. Protein product: CASTPTETYEQYF.

The chain joins TRBV7-9 to TRBJ2-3, with D possibly being TRBD2 (6 bases). The V gene lost 5 bases and the J gene lost 3 bases, with 18 bases spanning the gap. The CDR3 has 16 residues. The germline V gene has CDR1 SEHNR and CDR2 FQNEAQ (reference sequence). The CDR3 reads CASSPPTGVGTDTQYF. CDR3 nucleotide sequence: TGTGCCAGCAGCCCCCCGACGGGAGTAGGAACAGATACGCAGTATTTT.

The J gene is TRBJ2-1, the V gene TRBV13, with D perhaps TRBD2 (5 bases). Germline CDR1 and CDR2: PRHDT and FYEKMQ (reference sequence). CDR3 length equals 14 residues. V shed 5 bases and J shed 0 bases, with 8 bases lying between them. CDR3 in amino acids: CASSVRDSYNEQFF. Written as DNA, the CDR3 is TGTGCCAGCAGCGTTCGGGACTCCTACAATGAGCAGTTCTTC.

This chain joins TRBV6-5 and TRBJ2-5; D may be TRBD1 (5 bases). There are 11 residues in the CDR3. Trimming removed 0 bases at V and 14 bases at J, with 10 bases between. CDR1 MNHEY and CDR2 SVGAGI come from the germline V gene. The CDR3 DNA reads TGTGCCAGCAGTTACTCGGGGCACCAATACTTC. It encodes CASSYSGHQYF.

This clone occurred a few times. The chain employs TRBV15 and TRBJ1-5, with D perhaps matching TRBD1 (5 bases). The CDR3 is 15 amino acids. Germline CDR1 and CDR2: LNHNV and YYDKDF (reference sequence). V was shortened by 0 bases and J by 4 bases, with 10 bases between the two germline ends. The DNA of the CDR3 is TGTGCCACCAGCAGAGATTCAGGGCCGAATCAGCCCCAGCATTTT. Protein: CATSRDSGPNQPQHF.

The chain carries TRBV7-9 and TRBJ1-1, with 8 bases matching TRBD1. V lost 5 bases and J lost 0; bases outside the gene matches: 5. In germline, CDR1 is SEHNR, CDR2 FQNEAQ (reference sequence). The CDR3 spans 15 residues. The CDR3 nucleotides read TGTGCCAGCAGCAGGAGGACAGGGTTGAACACTGAAGCTTTCTTT. Protein: CASSRRTGLNTEAFF.

The rearrangement links TRBV7-9 to TRBJ2-2; TRBD1 matches 7 bases. The CDR3 totals 13 residues. V shed 9 bases and J 1 base; nucleotides not matched to a gene: 2. CDR1 and CDR2 from the germline V gene are SEHNR and FQNEAQ (reference sequence). The CDR3 sequence is CARGQMNTGELFF. CDR3 bases: TGTGCCAGGGGACAGATGAACACCGGGGAGCTGTTTTTT.

V is TRBV28 and J is TRBJ1-5; possible D gene TRBD1, 6 bases. The germline V gene has CDR1 MDHEN and CDR2 SYDVKM. Between the trimmed V and J ends, which lost 6 bases and 3 bases, there was a span of 12 bases. There are 14 residues in the CDR3. The CDR3 reads CASRRTGNNQPQHF. CDR3 coding DNA: TGTGCCAGCAGACGAACAGGGAACAATCAGCCCCAGCATTTT.